Given below is one T cell receptor (beta chain) in context. It was with a sample-barcoded 5' primer and a J-beta primer mix that a second PCR of roughly 7 to 12 cycles was run. Each CDR3 protein gets one entry after TCRdb re-called the 5' RACE reads with MiXCR. Of approximately 400,000 distinct CDR3 sequences listed, approximately 52% were seen once; the top ten hold 45% to 55%. The data were obtained in a study of blood T cells in healthy people across ages. What was sequenced was blood. The clonotype was recovered from a man aged 55 to 70 in good health.

CDR3 in DNA: TGTGCCAGCAGCGGGGGGGGATACAATGAGCAGTTCTTC. This encodes CASSGGGYNEQFF. The chain carries TRBV7-2 and TRBJ2-1; 7 bases agree with TRBD2. The CDR3 has 13 residues. Losses at the gene ends were 5 bases for V and 4 bases for J; bases not matched to a gene: 2. Germline-derived CDR1 and CDR2 are SGHTA and FQGNSA.